Each of the 23 T cell receptor beta chains below was sequenced from the same sample in a study of blood T cell repertoires in COVID-19. Produced via immunoSEQ multiplex PCR; TCRdb's table is partial and in-frame only. In the table there are some 140,000 clones, about 86% of which are singletons. The specimen sequenced was peripheral blood. The receptors here all came from a woman aged 55-70 years with active or convalescent COVID-19.

The V and J genes are TRBV7-9 and TRBJ1-2; D gene ambiguous. V shed 1 base and J shed 5 bases, with 8 bases lying between them. CDR1 is SEHNR and CDR2 is FQNEAQ in the germline V gene (reference sequence). The CDR3 is 13 residues long. The CDR3 sequence: CASSLGPTYGYTF. The DNA for the CDR3 is TGTGCCAGCAGCTTAGGGCCCACGTATGGCTACACCTTC.

The chain uses TRBV24-1 and TRBJ1-5, with 9 bases aligning to TRBD1. This CDR3 is built from 15 residues. CDR1 is KGHDR and CDR2 is SFDVKD in the germline V gene. V shed 3 bases and J 6 bases; nucleotides not matched to a gene: 5. This CDR3 reads CATSDGQGWIQPQHF. The CDR3 DNA is TGTGCCACCAGTGATGGACAGGGGTGGATTCAGCCCCAGCATTTT.

The chain has TRBV4-3 and TRBJ2-3; no definite D call. The germline gives CDR1 LGHNA, CDR2 YSLEER. The CDR3 totals 15 residues. Deletions cut 0 bases from V and 4 bases from J, with 11 bases between. The CDR3 is CASSQDSEFPDTQYF. CDR3 sequence (DNA): TGCGCCAGCAGCCAAGATTCGGAGTTTCCAGATACGCAGTATTTT.

This chain connects TRBV5-4 to TRBJ2-5; 7 nucleotides agree with TRBD1. Per germline, CDR1 SGHNT and CDR2 YYREEE (reference sequence). The CDR3 consists of 17 residues. The V segment lost 0 bases and the J segment 3 bases; nucleotides outside the gene matches: 11. CDR3 DNA sequence: TGTGCCAGCAGCTTGGCCCTGACAGGGAACTTCGAAGAGACCCAGTACTTC. Its translation: CASSLALTGNFEETQYF.

This chain joins TRBV27 and TRBJ2-1; 7 bases are shared with TRBD2. The CDR3 loop spans 16 amino acids. With V trimmed by 4 bases and J by 3 bases, 9 bases remained unmatched. Germline-derived CDR1 and CDR2 are MNHEY and SMNVEV (reference sequence). DNA for the CDR3: TGTGCCAGCAGTTCCCGACTAGCCGGTGACTACAATGAGCAGTTCTTC. This encodes CASSSRLAGDYNEQFF.

V gene TRBV2 combines with J gene TRBJ1-1; D gene ambiguous. V was shortened by 4 bases and J by 2 bases, with 11 bases between the two germline ends. The germline CDR1 and CDR2 sequences are SNHLY and FYNNEI. The CDR3 is 14 residues long. The CDR3 DNA reads as TGTGCCAGCAGTGGTGTGTCAGAAAACACTGAAGCTTTCTTT. The encoded protein is CASSGVSENTEAFF.

V is TRBV5-1 and J is TRBJ1-4; possible D gene TRBD1, 5 bases. In germline, CDR1 is SGHRS, CDR2 YFSETQ. V shed 3 bases and J shed 2 bases, with 11 bases lying between them. The CDR3 covers 15 residues. The CDR3 spells CASSSQGGTNEKLFF. DNA for the CDR3: TGCGCCAGCAGCTCGCAGGGAGGCACTAATGAAAAACTGTTTTTT.

The chain links TRBV27 to TRBJ2-3, with D uncertain. The CDR3 loop spans 15 amino acids. V lost 6 bases and J 1 base, leaving 14 bases between the germline ends. Germline V lookup: CDR1 MNHEY, CDR2 SMNVEV (reference sequence). The CDR3, as DNA: TGTGCCAGCAGCCCAGTTTGGGCCCGCACAGATACGCAGTATTTT. Its translation is CASSPVWARTDTQYF.

Concerning this clone: One junction end disagrees with the germline gene, perhaps due to a read error. The genes are TRBV15 and TRBJ1-4; no firm D call. The germline V gene has CDR1 LNHNV and CDR2 YYDKDF (reference sequence). This CDR3 comprises 12 residues. The CDR3 loop reads CATGRRGEKLFF. The CDR3 DNA reads as TGTGCCACCGGCAGGAGAGGAGAAAAACTGTTTTTT.

In DNA form, the CDR3 reads TGTGCCAGCAGCGGACGGAGGACCAATGAGCAGTTCTTC. Amino acid sequence: CASSGRRTNEQFF. V gene TRBV12-3 or TRBV12-4 combines with J gene TRBJ2-1, with a weak D call TRBD2 (5 bases). Deletions cut 6 bases from V and 6 bases from J, with 12 bases between. This CDR3 has 13 residues.

This clone is a singleton in its sample. This chain connects TRBV3-1 (or the pseudogene TRBV3-2) to TRBJ2-1; 9 bases fit TRBD2. The CDR3 extends over 12 amino acids. J was trimmed by 10 bases and V by 5 bases; bases with no gene match: 3. The germline V gene has CDR1 LGHDT and CDR2 YNNKEL (reference sequence). CDR3 amino acids: CASSETSGEQFF. CDR3 DNA sequence: TGTGCCAGCAGCGAGACTAGCGGCGAGCAGTTCTTC.

This clone was seen repeatedly, ten times or more. The chain uses TRBV5-1 and TRBJ1-1; 7 bases fit TRBD1. V trimming: 4 bases; J trimming: 1 base; junction bases outside the gene matches: 10. Germline V gene lookup returns CDR1 SGHRS and CDR2 YFSETQ. This CDR3 spans 16 amino acids. CDR3 loop: CASSLLQGGTNTEAFF. The CDR3 DNA sequence: TGCGCCAGCAGCCTGCTTCAGGGGGGAACGAACACTGAAGCTTTCTTT.

This sequence joins TRBV12-3 or TRBV12-4 and TRBJ2-2, with unresolved D. V dropped 2 bases and J dropped 7 bases, with 5 bases sitting between them. The CDR3 extends over 12 amino acids. The CDR3 protein is CASSLSGGELFF. The CDR3, as DNA: TGTGCCAGCAGTTTATCGGGCGGGGAGCTGTTTTTT.

This clone came up a few times. The chain employs TRBV4-3 and TRBJ2-7; weak D call: TRBD1 (5 bases). Germline V lookup: CDR1 LGHNA, CDR2 YSLEER. The CDR3 spans 14 residues. With 2 bases removed from V and 1 base from J, the gap between germline ends came to 9 bases. DNA for the CDR3: TGCGCCAGCAGCCAAACCAGACAGTCCTACGAGCAGTACTTC. It translates to CASSQTRQSYEQYF.

This rearrangement joins TRBV30 to TRBJ1-1; no firm D call. The CDR3 covers 14 residues. Between the trimmed V and J ends, which lost 0 bases and 5 bases, there was a span of 13 bases. CDR1 is GTSNPN and CDR2 is SVGIG in the germline V gene (reference sequence). Here the CDR3 reads CAWSVVPPRTEAFF. In DNA form, the CDR3 reads TGTGCCTGGAGTGTAGTTCCTCCGAGGACTGAAGCTTTCTTT. The whole variable domain, filled in from reference TRBV30 and TRBJ1-1, reads SQTIHQWPATLVQPVGSPLSLECTVEGTSNPNLYWYRQAAGRGLQLLFYSVGIGQISSEVPQNLSASRPQDRQFILSSKKLLLSDSGFYLCAWSVVPPRTEAFFGQGTRLTVV.

The genes are TRBV19 and TRBJ2-2, with D maybe TRBD2 (7 bases). Germline values: CDR1 LNHDA, CDR2 SQIVND (reference sequence). V lost 3 bases and J 6 bases, leaving 14 bases between the germline ends. This CDR3 spans 15 amino acids. CDR3 loop: CASSIVGGQSGELFF. CDR3 nucleotides: TGTGCCAGTAGTATTGTGGGGGGGCAATCCGGGGAGCTGTTTTTT.

The genes are TRBV7-2 and TRBJ1-2, with D possibly TRBD1 on 5 matching bases. The CDR3 consists of 15 residues. CDR1 and CDR2 (germline): SGHTA, FQGNSA. The V gene lost 1 base and the J gene lost 3 bases, with 12 bases spanning the gap. The CDR3 protein is CASSLDGRGDYGYTF. In nucleotides, the CDR3 is TGTGCCAGCAGCTTAGACGGGAGGGGTGACTATGGCTACACCTTC.

This rearrangement joins TRBV18 to TRBJ1-2; the match to TRBD1 covers 8 bases. Looked up from germline, CDR1 is KGHSH and CDR2 is LQKENI. There are 13 residues in the CDR3. V lost 4 bases, J lost 3 bases, and 1 base stayed unmatched. The CDR3 nucleotides read TGTGCCAGCTCACTGGGACAGGACTATGGCTACACCTTC. Translating gives CASSLGQDYGYTF.

In nucleotides, the CDR3 is TGTGCCAGCAGCCCTGACCAAGAGACCCAGTACTTC. This translates into CASSPDQETQYF. V usage is TRBV27 and J usage is TRBJ2-5; D is uncertain. The CDR3 totals 12 residues. Trimming removed 6 bases from V and 0 bases from J, with 5 bases in between. Germline V gene data show CDR1 as MNHEY and CDR2 as SMNVEV (reference sequence).

The V gene is TRBV6-5, the J gene TRBJ1-5, with TRBD1 matching over 7 bases. The length of the CDR3 is 15 residues. Germline CDR1 and CDR2: MNHEY and SVGAGI. V shed 7 bases and J 0 bases; nucleotides not matched to a gene: 6. CDR3 in amino acids: CASTRDRVSNQPQHF. DNA for the CDR3: TGTGCCAGCACCCGAGACAGGGTTAGCAATCAGCCCCAGCATTTT.

CDR3: CASKGSSGTDTQYF. The CDR3 DNA follows: TGTGCCAGTAAGGGGTCTAGCGGGACAGATACGCAGTATTTT. The chain combines TRBV19 with TRBJ2-3, with 8 bases lining up with TRBD2. Trimming at V came to 7 bases and at J to 3 bases, leaving 6 bases not matched to a gene. Germline values: CDR1 LNHDA, CDR2 SQIVND (reference sequence). There are 14 residues in the CDR3.

The chain combines TRBV28 with TRBJ2-3, with 11 bases fitting TRBD2. The CDR3 covers 15 residues. The germline V gene encodes CDR1 MDHEN and CDR2 SYDVKM. Losses at the gene ends were 5 bases for V and 1 base for J; bases not matched to a gene: 2. Written as DNA, the CDR3 is TGTGCCAGCAGTACGACTAGCGGGGGCACAGATACGCAGTATTTT. This translates into CASSTTSGGTDTQYF.

The gene calls are TRBV18 and TRBJ1-2; D possibly corresponds to TRBD1 (6 bases). The V and J ends lost 5 bases and 3 bases respectively, with 19 bases between them. CDR3 length equals 16 residues. Per germline, CDR1 KGHSH and CDR2 LQKENI. The CDR3 loop reads CASSSMQTGAYYGYTF. The CDR3 DNA follows: TGTGCCAGCTCATCCATGCAGACAGGAGCATACTATGGCTACACCTTC.